This T cell receptor (beta chain) was sequenced in a study of control samples from healthy donors and cancer patients. Germline loops: CDR1 MGHRA, CDR2 YSYEKL. Germline trimming cut 0 bases from V and 2 bases from J; bases unmatched to any gene: 0. CDR3 length equals 15 residues. Generated by immunoSEQ multiplex PCR, the TCRdb table keeps only in-frame clones and is missing some. This sample yields 100,000 to 150,000 clones, of which 80% to 95% are seen a single time; less than 7% belongs to the top ten. This receptor was obtained from a man between 18 and 35 years old in good health. Input material: blood. V is TRBV4-1 and J is TRBJ2-7; 11 positions match TRBD2. The CDR3 nucleotides are TGCGCCAGCAGCCAAGAACTAGCGGGAGCCTACGAGCAGTACTTC. It translates to CASSQELAGAYEQYF.